This T cell receptor beta chain came from a study of early T cells in non-severe SARS-CoV-2 infection. About the research overall: Sequencing input comprised bulk RNA from unsorted whole blood; chain pairing was not available.

TCRdb redid the calling of the 5' RACE reads with MiXCR, one entry per CDR3 protein. Among around 30,000 distinct CDR3 sequences, approximately 5.2% were seen once, and the ten largest hold under 15%. This clonotype was recorded at least ten times. The sequenced sample was whole blood. The sequence derives from an adult who was a healthcare worker with PCR-confirmed SARS-CoV-2 infection or an uninfected control (not recorded which).

The CDR3 region has the DNA TGTGCCAGCAGTTCATACATGAACACTGAAGCTTTCTTT. Translation gives CASSSYMNTEAFF. The chain carries TRBV6-5 and TRBJ1-1; D is ambiguous. V was cut by 4 bases and J by 0 bases, with 6 bases left in between. The CDR3 runs 13 residues. Germline-derived CDR1 and CDR2 are MNHEY and SVGAGI.